The entry below describes one TCR beta chain. Its target is unknown. These data come from a study of T-cell memory formation after mild COVID-19. The germline V gene encodes CDR1 DFQATT and CDR2 SNEGSKA (reference sequence). Between the trimmed V and J ends, which lost 5 bases and 10 bases, there was a span of 25 bases. This CDR3 is 15 amino acids long. Study results and limitations: Whereas later expanders leaned CD4+, clones contracting day 15 to 85 showed a balanced CD4/CD8 makeup.

TCRdb reprocessed the 5' RACE reads with MiXCR, giving one entry per CDR3 protein. This sample has hundreds of thousands of distinct CDR3 sequences, with around 17% found just once. Sequencing used PBMCs or a T cell subset sorted from them (not recorded which). The receptor was derived from a man aged 18 to 30 who had mild COVID-19 (a few samples of this study predate the infection). Cell type and time point are not known. V and J are TRBV20-1 and TRBJ2-3; D is tentatively TRBD1 or TRBD2 (5 bases each). The CDR3 loop is CSAPGSGRTLTPQYF. The DNA of the CDR3 is TGCAGTGCTCCCGGTTCGGGGCGGACGTTAACGCCGCAGTATTTT.